Sequencing of this T cell receptor (beta chain) was carried out in a study of TIL therapy for anti-PD-1-resistant metastatic lung cancer. For the study at large: Tumors carried a median about 1.6 non-synonymous mutations per megabase.

Sequencing used immunoSEQ v3. Measured with immunoSEQ multiplex PCR; TCRdb has only the in-frame clones, and not every one. The sample lists over 20,000 clones, roughly two thirds occurring once. Time point denoted: pre-treatment sample, taken before nivolumab and TIL therapy. Tumor tissue came from excised metastases, mostly pleural nodules or supraclavicular lymph nodes. Stage 4 NSCLC adults joined between 2017 and January 2020. Regarding the study as a whole: Many TIL product clones were absent from baseline tumor, suggesting clonal contraction.

As for this clone: Antigen unknown.

The sample in question was tumor tissue, obtained at baseline. This TCR derives from a person aged 25 to 80 with non-small cell lung cancer.

The CDR3 DNA sequence: TGTGCCAGCAGCTGCCCCGAAAATAGACAGGCCCACACTGAAGCTTTCTTT. Translating gives CASSCPENRQAHTEAFF. The chain joins TRBV7-4 to TRBJ1-1; TRBD1 is a possible D gene (6 bases). This CDR3 comprises 17 residues. V lost 4 bases and J lost 3, with 21 bases in between. CDR1 SGHVT and CDR2 SQSDAQ come from the germline V gene.